The 19 T cell receptor beta chains below were found in one sample sequenced in a study of blood T cells in healthy people across ages. Then a second PCR, running roughly 7 to 11 cycles, was carried out with a sample-barcoded 5' primer and a J-beta primer mix. TCRdb reanalysed the 5' RACE reads using MiXCR and keeps one entry per CDR3 protein. This table holds 1.5 million to 1.9 million distinct CDR3 sequences, under 55% found once. Input material: blood. Every receptor here comes from a woman under 30 in good health.

The chain is built from TRBV29-1 and TRBJ2-5, with D perhaps TRBD1 (5 bases). Trimming stripped 7 bases from V and 2 bases from J, with 17 bases between. From germline, CDR1 is SQVTM and CDR2 ANQGSEA. CDR3 size: 14 residues. This chain's CDR3 is CSAGAVVKQETQYF. The DNA for the CDR3 is TGCAGCGCTGGGGCTGTGGTAAAACAAGAGACCCAGTACTTC.

A remark on this clonotype: The junction departs from germline at one end; a sequencing error may be responsible. The genes are TRBV10-3 and TRBJ2-3; the match to TRBD2 covers 7 bases. The germline V gene encodes CDR1 ENHRY and CDR2 SYGVKD. The CDR3 has 14 amino acids. The CDR3 protein is CAVREGLFTDTQYF. The CDR3 DNA follows: TGTGCCGTCAGGGAGGGACTCTTCACAGATACGCAGTATTTT.

This clonotype has a handful of counts. V and J are TRBV4-3 and TRBJ1-1, with D hard to call. CDR1 and CDR2 from the germline V gene are LGHNA and YSLEER. This CDR3 has 13 residues. The germline V and J ends were trimmed by 0 bases and 7 bases, with 9 bases remaining between them. The CDR3 sequence: CASSQDRRYEAFF. CDR3 nucleotide sequence: TGCGCCAGCAGCCAAGATCGTAGGTATGAAGCTTTCTTT.

This clonotype was detected only a few times. V and J are TRBV10-3 and TRBJ2-7; perhaps TRBD1 as D (6 bases). CDR3 size: 15 residues. V gave up 6 bases and J gave up 3 bases, with 18 bases separating them. Germline CDR1 reads ENHRY; CDR2 reads SYGVKD. The CDR3 loop reads CAISDTDQGYYEQYF. DNA of the CDR3: TGTGCCATCAGCGATACCGACCAGGGGTACTACGAGCAGTACTTC.

This rearrangement joins TRBV2 to TRBJ2-1, with D maybe TRBD2 (5 bases). Germline lookup yields CDR1 SNHLY and CDR2 FYNNEI. Trimming pared 6 bases from V and 2 bases from J, leaving 11 bases between. The CDR3 contains 14 residues. The CDR3 sequence is CASREPGAYNEQFF. DNA for the CDR3: TGTGCCAGCAGAGAGCCCGGGGCCTACAATGAGCAGTTCTTC.

The gene calls are TRBV20-1 and TRBJ2-1, with 10 nucleotides matching TRBD2. CDR3 length equals 13 residues. J was trimmed by 8 bases and V by 5 bases; bases with no gene match: 6. Germline CDR1 and CDR2: DFQATT and SNEGSKA (reference sequence). The CDR3 bases are TGCAGTGCTGGAGCGGGGGGGCTCGATGAGCAGTTCTTC. This codes for CSAGAGGLDEQFF.

J is TRBJ2-7 and V is TRBV29-1; D possibly matches TRBD1 or TRBD2 (5 bases each). The CDR3 sequence is 14 residues long. Germline CDR1 SQVTM, CDR2 ANQGSEA. V dropped 6 bases and J dropped 0 bases, with 15 bases sitting between them. The CDR3 loop is CSVGTRGDSYEQYF. Here the CDR3 DNA reads TGCAGCGTCGGGACCCGGGGAGACTCCTACGAGCAGTACTTC.

The CDR3 nucleotides are TGTGCCTGGAGTGGCAGTCTTAATTCACCCCTCCACTTT. Residues: CAWSGSLNSPLHF. The rearrangement uses TRBV30 and TRBJ1-6, with D hard to call. Trimming took 1 base from V and 6 from J, leaving 7 bases between them. The CDR3 contains 13 residues. Germline-derived CDR1 and CDR2 are GTSNPN and SVGIG (reference sequence).

This clonotype was detected a few times. The V and J genes are TRBV27 and TRBJ1-1; possibly TRBD1 for D (6 bases). V was shortened by 5 bases and J by 4 bases, with 17 bases between the two germline ends. This CDR3 comprises 15 residues. Germline values: CDR1 MNHEY, CDR2 SMNVEV (reference sequence). DNA of the CDR3: TGTGCCAGCAGTGAAAATACAGGGTCGGTCACTGAAGCTTTCTTT. Protein: CASSENTGSVTEAFF.

This clonotype showed up many times. The junction differs from germline at one of its ends, possibly a read error. The chain uses TRBV12-3 or TRBV12-4 and TRBJ2-5; 7 nucleotides agree with TRBD1. This CDR3 region has 13 residues. CDR3 in DNA: TGTGCCAGCAGCTTAGGACAGGAAGAGACCCAGTACTTC. It translates to CASSLGQEETQYF.

This clonotype was observed a handful of times. J is TRBJ1-1 and V is TRBV29-1; weak D call: TRBD1 (6 bases). Per germline, CDR1 SQVTM and CDR2 ANQGSEA. This CDR3 spans 11 amino acids. Trimming cost V 4 bases and J 7 bases, with 10 bases left between them. CDR3 amino acids: CSVGGGNEAFF. CDR3 sequence (DNA): TGCAGCGTTGGCGGGGGCAATGAAGCTTTCTTT.

V and J are TRBV5-1 and TRBJ1-5; 7 nucleotides align to TRBD1. Germline V gene data show CDR1 as SGHRS and CDR2 as YFSETQ. This CDR3 comprises 15 residues. Trimming took 4 bases from V and 0 from J; bases not matched to a gene: 4. The chain's CDR3 is CASSPGQASNQPQHF. The CDR3 DNA reads TGCGCCAGCAGCCCCGGACAGGCTAGCAATCAGCCCCAGCATTTT.

This clonotype was picked up many times. The chain employs TRBV20-1 and TRBJ2-7, with TRBD1 matching 7 bases. There are 13 residues in the CDR3. The germline gives CDR1 DFQATT, CDR2 SNEGSKA (reference sequence). With V trimmed by 4 bases and J by 5 bases, 8 bases remained unmatched. Here the CDR3 DNA reads TGCAGTGCTACTGACAGGGTACCCAACGAGCAGTACTTC. It is translated as CSATDRVPNEQYF.

This clonotype was picked up a small number of times. Compared with germline, one end of the junction differs, possibly owing to a read error. The chain is built from TRBV20-1 and TRBJ2-4; 8 positions agree with TRBD1. Germline values: CDR1 DFQATT, CDR2 SNEGSKA (reference sequence). This CDR3 region has 12 residues. The CDR3 region is CSARDRGNIQYF. The CDR3 DNA reads as TGCAGTGCCAGAGACAGGGGAAACATTCAGTACTTC.

This rearrangement joins TRBV20-1 to TRBJ2-3; TRBD2 might be the D (6 bases). V dropped 6 bases and J dropped 2 bases, with 15 bases sitting between them. CDR1 and CDR2 from the germline V gene are DFQATT and SNEGSKA (reference sequence). CDR3 length: 14 amino acids. This CDR3 reads CSALTSGTTDTQYF. For the CDR3, the DNA is TGCAGTGCCTTGACTAGTGGGACCACAGATACGCAGTATTTT.

This clonotype was observed a handful of times. The chain joins TRBV5-5 to TRBJ2-2; 7 nucleotides align to TRBD1. Germline CDR1 SGHKS, CDR2 YYEKEE (reference sequence). The junction had 14 bases not matched to a gene; V was cut back by 4 bases and J by 5 bases. CDR3 length: 17 residues. This CDR3 reads CASSGIRTGPWTGELFF. The CDR3 nucleotides read TGTGCCAGCAGCGGTATTAGGACAGGACCGTGGACCGGGGAGCTGTTTTTT.

The V gene is TRBV4-1, the J gene TRBJ2-1; weak D call: TRBD1 (8 bases). V lost 1 base and J lost 6, with 13 bases in between. Germline assignment: CDR1 MGHRA and CDR2 YSYEKL. The CDR3 consists of 15 residues. This CDR3 is CASSQGTGGVNEQFF. The CDR3 DNA is TGCGCCAGCAGCCAAGGTACAGGGGGGGTCAATGAGCAGTTCTTC.

The chain uses TRBV20-1 and TRBJ2-2; D unclear. CDR1 and CDR2 (germline): DFQATT, SNEGSKA (reference sequence). There are 15 residues in the CDR3. V lost 2 bases, J lost 3 bases, and 13 bases lay in between. CDR3 region: CSARPPRTDTGELFF. The CDR3 nucleotides are TGCAGTGCTAGACCCCCCAGGACGGACACCGGGGAGCTGTTTTTT.

This chain joins TRBV12-3 or TRBV12-4 and TRBJ2-3; D not certain. V was pared by 3 bases and J by 0 bases, with 10 bases between. The CDR3 spans 15 residues. CDR3 sequence reads: CASSFVAASTDTQYF. The DNA for the CDR3 is TGTGCCAGCAGTTTCGTAGCCGCTAGCACAGATACGCAGTATTTT.